This entry features one T cell receptor (beta chain) sequence. This clonotype was recorded at least ten times. Its antigen remains unidentified. Base quality data are lacking; no much larger clone is found one base away. Library construction relied on 5' RACE. Sequencing was carried out with an Illumina HiSeq 2500. A second about 7 to 12 cycle PCR used a sample-barcoded 5' primer and a J-beta primer mix. A template-switch 5' adaptor carrying 12 random nucleotides introduced a unique molecular identifier onto each TCR beta cDNA molecule. Each sample yielded at least 2.5 million CDR3-containing paired-end reads. All of the RNA was converted into first-strand cDNA using the Mint cDNA synthesis kit, with a TRBC-specific oligonucleotide serving as the primer. After uracil-DNA glycosylase treatment, a first 18-cycle PCR used universal primers M1SS and BC2_uni_R on all cDNA. Concerning the study's data processing: Normalization of each sample was performed by random selection of 1 million high-quality reads, each carrying a distinct molecular identifier. Reads with shared molecular identifiers were discarded instead of being binned into consensus sequences. MiTCR, run with a Q25 quality threshold and the strictest error-elimination algorithm, handled CDR3 identification, clonotype clustering and error correction. A nonparametric unseen species model using Euler transformation provided a lower-bound estimate of total TCR beta diversity. Starting from the raw public reads, TCRdb applied fastp trimming at Q25, assembled clones with MiXCR and retained in-frame beta chains. Rows are unified per CDR3 protein, each entry keeping the most common DNA and genes. These V and J calls originate from TCRdb's pipeline instead of the authors' own analysis. The table for this sample lists about 640,000 distinct CDR3 sequences; under 30% of them were counted only once. 15% to 19% of the sample goes to the ten largest clones.

V is pared back by 1 base and J by 2 bases, with 6 bases lying between the germline termini. Looking up the germline V gene yields CDR1 KGHSH and CDR2 LQKENI. From the cysteine up to the phenylalanine, the CDR3 has a length of 13 residues. The kept DNA is CDR3 alone, 39 bases in frame from the first base. This entry is derived from a study of blood T cells in healthy people across ages (dated by TCRdb to between 2015 and 2016). The study in broad terms: In model experiments, template switching captured roughly one uniquely barcoded TCR beta cDNA molecule for every two T cells. Two additional independent replicas of 1 million unique cDNA reads from the same blood draw were analyzed for two donors (one aged 18 to 30 and one aged 80 or older). To avoid experimental bias, donors of different ages were distributed randomly across sequencing lanes. To track age-related changes in TCR beta repertoire diversity, the study relied on deep sequencing normalized with unique cDNA molecular identifiers. The donors were split into four age groups: young (average around 17 years), middle-aged (around 37), aged (approximately 60) and long-lived (over 75).

Points the paper makes about the study in general: Observed TCR beta diversity per million T cells fell roughly linearly with age, and a significant reduction was already apparent by age around 40. Estimates of total diversity from one million sequenced T cells were regarded as lower bounds and underestimates. There was a strong correlation between observed TCR beta diversity and the percentage of naive T cells measured by flow cytometry. Because the CMV infection status of the donors was unknown, age-related changes in expanded clonotypes may potentially have been confounded. Because profiling used bulk unsorted PBMCs, naive and antigen-experienced compartments could not be compared conclusively. Compared with the aged group, more naive CD4+ T cells, fewer expanded clones and increased TCR diversity were shown by the long-lived group, suggesting age selection.

The 35 to 40 donors, aged about 6 to 95 years, were systemically healthy Caucasian individuals from Russia. About 10 milliliters of peripheral blood were collected from each donor into EDTA-treated Vacutainer tubes. Ficoll-Paque density-gradient centrifugation was used to isolate PBMCs, with at least 7 million obtained per sample. Total RNA, at least 6 micrograms per sample, was extracted from PBMCs with Trizol reagent. The percentages of naive CD45RAhigh/CD27high T cells were determined by flow cytometry on a PBMC aliquot from every donor. The receptor was derived from a woman of 80 years or more in good health. The specimen was blood. The chain is made from TRBV18 and TRBJ2-7, with no confidently assigned D gene. The CDR3 protein is CASSPRSAYEQYF. The nucleotides read TGTGCCAGCTCACCACGGTCAGCCTACGAGCAGTACTTC.